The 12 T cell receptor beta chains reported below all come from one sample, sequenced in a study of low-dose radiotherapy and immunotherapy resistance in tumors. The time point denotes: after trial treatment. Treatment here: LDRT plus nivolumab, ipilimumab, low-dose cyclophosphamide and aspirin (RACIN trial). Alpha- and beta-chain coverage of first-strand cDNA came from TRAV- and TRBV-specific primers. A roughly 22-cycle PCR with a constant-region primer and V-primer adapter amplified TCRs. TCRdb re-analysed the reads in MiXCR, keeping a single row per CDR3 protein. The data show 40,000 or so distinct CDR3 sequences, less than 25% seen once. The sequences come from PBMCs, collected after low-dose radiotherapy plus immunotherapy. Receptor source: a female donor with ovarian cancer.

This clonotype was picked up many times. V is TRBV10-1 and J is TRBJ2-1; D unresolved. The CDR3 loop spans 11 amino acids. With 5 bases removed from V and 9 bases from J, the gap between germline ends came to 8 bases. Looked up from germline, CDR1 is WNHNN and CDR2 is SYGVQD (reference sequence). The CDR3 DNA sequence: TGCGCCAGCAGTTTCGATATTGAGCAGTTCTTC. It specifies CASSFDIEQFF.

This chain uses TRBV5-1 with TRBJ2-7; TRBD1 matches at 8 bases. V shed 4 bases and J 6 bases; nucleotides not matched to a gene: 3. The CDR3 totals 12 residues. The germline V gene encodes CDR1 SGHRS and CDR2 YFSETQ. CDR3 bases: TGCGCCAGCAGCCCAGACAGGGGCGAGCAGTACTTC. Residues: CASSPDRGEQYF.

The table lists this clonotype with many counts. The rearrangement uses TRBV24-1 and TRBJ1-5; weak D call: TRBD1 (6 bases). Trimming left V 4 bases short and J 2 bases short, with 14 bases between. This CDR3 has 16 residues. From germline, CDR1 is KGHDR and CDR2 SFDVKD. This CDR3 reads CATSEQEGEGNQPQHF. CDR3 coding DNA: TGTGCCACCAGTGAACAGGAGGGGGAAGGCAATCAGCCCCAGCATTTT.

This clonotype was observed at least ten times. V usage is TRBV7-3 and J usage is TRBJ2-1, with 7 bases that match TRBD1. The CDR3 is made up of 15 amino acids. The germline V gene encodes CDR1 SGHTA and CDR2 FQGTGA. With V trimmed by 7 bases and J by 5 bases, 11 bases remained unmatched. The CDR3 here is CASTEPGQPDNEQFF. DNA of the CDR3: TGTGCCAGCACCGAACCGGGACAGCCTGACAATGAGCAGTTCTTC. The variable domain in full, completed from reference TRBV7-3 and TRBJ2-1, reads GAGVSQTPSNKVTEKGKYVELRCDPISGHTALYWYRQSLGQGPEFLIYFQGTGAADDSGLPNDRFFAVRPEGSVSTLKIQRTERGDSAVYLCASTEPGQPDNEQFFGPGTRLTVL.

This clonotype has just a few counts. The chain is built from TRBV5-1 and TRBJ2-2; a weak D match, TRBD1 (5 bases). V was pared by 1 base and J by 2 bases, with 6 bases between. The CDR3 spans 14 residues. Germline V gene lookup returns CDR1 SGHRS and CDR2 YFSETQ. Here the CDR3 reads CASSLQGNTGELFF. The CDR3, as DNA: TGCGCCAGCAGCTTGCAGGGTAACACCGGGGAGCTGTTTTTT.

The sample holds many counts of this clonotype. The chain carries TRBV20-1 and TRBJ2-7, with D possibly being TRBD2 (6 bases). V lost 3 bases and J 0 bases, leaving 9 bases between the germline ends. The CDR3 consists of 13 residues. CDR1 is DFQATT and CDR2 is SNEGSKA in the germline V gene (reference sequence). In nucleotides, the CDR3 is TGCAGTGCTAGCGCGGGGATCTCCTACGAGCAGTACTTC. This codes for CSASAGISYEQYF.

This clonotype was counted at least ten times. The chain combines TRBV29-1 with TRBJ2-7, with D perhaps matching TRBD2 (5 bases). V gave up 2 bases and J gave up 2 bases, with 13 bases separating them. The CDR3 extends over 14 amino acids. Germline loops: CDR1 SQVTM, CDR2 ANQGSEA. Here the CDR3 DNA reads TGCAGCGTTGAATATCTCGACTACCCCTACGAGCAGTACTTC. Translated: CSVEYLDYPYEQYF.

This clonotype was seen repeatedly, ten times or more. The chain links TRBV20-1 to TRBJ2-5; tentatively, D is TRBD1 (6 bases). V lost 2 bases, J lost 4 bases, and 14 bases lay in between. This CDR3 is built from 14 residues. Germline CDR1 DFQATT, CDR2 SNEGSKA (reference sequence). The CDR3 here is CSARPPGAGETQYF. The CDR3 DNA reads TGCAGTGCTAGACCCCCAGGGGCGGGAGAGACCCAGTACTTC.

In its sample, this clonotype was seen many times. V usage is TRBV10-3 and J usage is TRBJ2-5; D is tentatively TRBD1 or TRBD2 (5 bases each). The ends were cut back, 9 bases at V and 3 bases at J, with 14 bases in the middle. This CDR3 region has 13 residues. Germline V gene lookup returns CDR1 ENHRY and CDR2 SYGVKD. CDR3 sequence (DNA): TGTGCCATAGGATTTCGGGGCGAAGAGACCCAGTACTTC. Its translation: CAIGFRGEETQYF.

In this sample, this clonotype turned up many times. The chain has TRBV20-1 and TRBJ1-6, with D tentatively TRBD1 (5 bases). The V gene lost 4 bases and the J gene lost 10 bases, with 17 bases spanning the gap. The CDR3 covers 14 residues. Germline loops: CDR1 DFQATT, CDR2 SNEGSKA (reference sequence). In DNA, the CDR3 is TGCAGTGCTACGCCCGCGGGGGTAGGATCACCCCTCCACTTT. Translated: CSATPAGVGSPLHF.

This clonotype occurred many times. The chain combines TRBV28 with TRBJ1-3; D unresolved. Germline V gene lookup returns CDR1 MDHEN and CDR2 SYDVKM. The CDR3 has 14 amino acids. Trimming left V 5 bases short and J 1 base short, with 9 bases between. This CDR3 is CASSPGRSGNTIYF. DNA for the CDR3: TGTGCCAGCAGTCCGGGCCGATCTGGAAACACCATATATTTT.

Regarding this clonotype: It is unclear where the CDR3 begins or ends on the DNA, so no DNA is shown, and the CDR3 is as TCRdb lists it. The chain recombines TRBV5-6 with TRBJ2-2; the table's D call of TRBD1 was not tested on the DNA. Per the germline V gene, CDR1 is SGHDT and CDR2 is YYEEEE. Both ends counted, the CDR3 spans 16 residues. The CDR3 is CASSRTGTNTGELFFF.